Sequencing of this T cell receptor beta chain was carried out in a study of blood T cells in healthy people across ages. Broader study findings: Because donor CMV status was unknown, expanded clonotype changes were possibly confounded. Roughly linear declines in TCR beta diversity per million T cells occurred with age.

In terms of origin and age, donors were healthy Caucasian individuals from Russia aged about 6 to 90. Peripheral blood, about 9.3 milliliters per donor, was collected. Details on this clonotype: Its antigen remains unknown.

PCR was performed a second time for about 7 to 12 cycles using a sample-barcoded 5' primer and a J-beta primer mix. From the 5' RACE reads, TCRdb called clonotypes with MiXCR, one entry per CDR3 protein. The sample contains over 1,200,000 distinct CDR3 sequences, around 59% of which appear only once. Between the trimmed V and J ends, which lost 10 bases and 4 bases, there was a span of 16 bases. Per the germline V gene, CDR1 is WSHSY and CDR2 is SAAADI. The CDR3 length is 13 residues. The sequencing sample was made of blood. This chain connects TRBV10-2 to TRBJ1-1, with D possibly being TRBD1 (6 bases). The receptor's source is a man aged 18 to 29 in good health. CDR3 DNA sequence: TGCGCCACCAAGGAAGGGGGTGGCACTGAAGCTTTCTTT. Translated: CATKEGGGTEAFF.